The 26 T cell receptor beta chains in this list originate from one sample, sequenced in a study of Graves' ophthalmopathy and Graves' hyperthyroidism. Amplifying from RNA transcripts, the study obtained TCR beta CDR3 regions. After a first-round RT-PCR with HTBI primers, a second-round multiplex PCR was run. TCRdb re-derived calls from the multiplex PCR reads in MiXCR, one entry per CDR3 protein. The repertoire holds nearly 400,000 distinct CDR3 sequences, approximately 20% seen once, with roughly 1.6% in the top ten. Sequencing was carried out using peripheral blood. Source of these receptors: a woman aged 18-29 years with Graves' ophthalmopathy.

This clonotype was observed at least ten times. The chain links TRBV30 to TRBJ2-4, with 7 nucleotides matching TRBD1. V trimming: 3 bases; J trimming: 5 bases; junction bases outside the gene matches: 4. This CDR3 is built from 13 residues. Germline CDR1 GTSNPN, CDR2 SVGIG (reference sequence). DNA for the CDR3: TGTGCCTGGAGAACAGGGGTCCAAAACATTCAGTACTTC. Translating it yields CAWRTGVQNIQYF.

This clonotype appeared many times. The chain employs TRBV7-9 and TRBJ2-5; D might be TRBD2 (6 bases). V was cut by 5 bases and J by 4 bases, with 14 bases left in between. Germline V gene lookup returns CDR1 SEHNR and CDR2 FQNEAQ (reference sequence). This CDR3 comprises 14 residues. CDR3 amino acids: CASSIGGARETQYF. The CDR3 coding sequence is TGTGCCAGCAGCATCGGAGGGGCTCGAGAGACCCAGTACTTC.

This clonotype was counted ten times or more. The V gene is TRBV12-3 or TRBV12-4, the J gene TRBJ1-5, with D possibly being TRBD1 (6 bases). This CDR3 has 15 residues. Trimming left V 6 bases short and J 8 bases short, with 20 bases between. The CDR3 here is CASSPAGAVLKPQHF. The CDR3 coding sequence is TGTGCCAGCAGCCCCGCAGGGGCCGTACTTAAGCCCCAGCATTTT.

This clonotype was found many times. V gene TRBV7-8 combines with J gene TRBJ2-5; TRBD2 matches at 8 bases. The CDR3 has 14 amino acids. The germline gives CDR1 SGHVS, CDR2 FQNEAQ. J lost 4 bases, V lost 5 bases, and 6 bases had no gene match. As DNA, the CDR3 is TGTGCCAGCAGCCCCCGGGAGGGGTCAGAGACCCAGTACTTC. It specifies CASSPREGSETQYF.

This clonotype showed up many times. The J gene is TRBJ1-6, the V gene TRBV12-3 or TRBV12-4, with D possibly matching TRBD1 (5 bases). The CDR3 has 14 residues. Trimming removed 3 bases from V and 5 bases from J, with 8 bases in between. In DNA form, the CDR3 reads TGTGCCAGCAGTTTGAAGGGGCATAATTCACCCCTCCACTTT. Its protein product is CASSLKGHNSPLHF.

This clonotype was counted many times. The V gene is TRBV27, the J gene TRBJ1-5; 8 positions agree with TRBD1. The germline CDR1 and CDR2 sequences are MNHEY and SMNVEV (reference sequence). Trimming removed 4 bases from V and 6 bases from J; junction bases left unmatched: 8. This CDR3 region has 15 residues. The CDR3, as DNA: TGTGCCAGCAGTTCTACCGGGACAGGCTTTCAGCCCCAGCATTTT. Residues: CASSSTGTGFQPQHF.

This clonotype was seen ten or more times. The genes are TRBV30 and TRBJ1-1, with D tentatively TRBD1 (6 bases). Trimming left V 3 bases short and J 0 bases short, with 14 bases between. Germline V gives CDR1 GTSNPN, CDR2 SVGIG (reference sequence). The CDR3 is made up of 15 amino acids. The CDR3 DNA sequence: TGTGCCTGGAGCACGGGTCAGGGGATGAACACTGAAGCTTTCTTT. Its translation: CAWSTGQGMNTEAFF.

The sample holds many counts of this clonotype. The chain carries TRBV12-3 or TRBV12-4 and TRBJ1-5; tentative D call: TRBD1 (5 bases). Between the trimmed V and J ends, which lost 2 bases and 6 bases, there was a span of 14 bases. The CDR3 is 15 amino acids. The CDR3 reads CASSLFQGLSQPQHF. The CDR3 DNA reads TGTGCCAGCAGTTTATTTCAGGGTTTGAGTCAGCCCCAGCATTTT.

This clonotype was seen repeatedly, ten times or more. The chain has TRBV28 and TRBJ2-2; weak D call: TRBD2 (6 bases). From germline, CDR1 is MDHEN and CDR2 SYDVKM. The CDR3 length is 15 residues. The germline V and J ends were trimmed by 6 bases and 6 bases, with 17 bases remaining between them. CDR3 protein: CASSASREEAGELFF. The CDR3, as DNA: TGTGCCAGCAGCGCTTCTAGGGAGGAGGCCGGGGAGCTGTTTTTT.

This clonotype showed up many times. Here the CDR3 reads CASSFRKGGNSPLHF. The CDR3 DNA follows: TGTGCCAGCAGTTTCAGGAAAGGGGGTAATTCACCCCTCCACTTT. J is TRBJ1-6 and V is TRBV12-3 or TRBV12-4, with D perhaps TRBD1 (6 bases). This CDR3 is 15 amino acids long. V lost 3 bases and J 6 bases, leaving 12 bases between the germline ends.

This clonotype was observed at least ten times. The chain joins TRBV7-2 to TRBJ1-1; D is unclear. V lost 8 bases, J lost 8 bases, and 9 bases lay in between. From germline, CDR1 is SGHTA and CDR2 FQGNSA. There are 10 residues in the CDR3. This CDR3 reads CASQLPEAFF. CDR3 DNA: TGTGCCAGCCAGCTACCAGAAGCTTTCTTT.

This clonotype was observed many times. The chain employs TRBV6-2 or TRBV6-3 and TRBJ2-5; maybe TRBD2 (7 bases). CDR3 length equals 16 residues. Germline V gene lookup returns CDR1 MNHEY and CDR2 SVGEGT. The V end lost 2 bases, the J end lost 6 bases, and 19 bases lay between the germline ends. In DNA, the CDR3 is TGTGCCAGCAGTTACGGGGGGGCCACAGGGATGAAGACCCAGTACTTC. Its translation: CASSYGGATGMKTQYF.

The CDR3 sequence: CASTSGFGGYEQYF. CDR3 nucleotide sequence: TGTGCCAGCACCTCGGGTTTCGGAGGCTACGAGCAGTACTTC. This chain links TRBV12-3 or TRBV12-4 with TRBJ2-7; TRBD2 is a possible D gene (5 bases). This CDR3 comprises 14 residues. Trimming cost V 7 bases and J 3 bases, with 16 bases left between them.

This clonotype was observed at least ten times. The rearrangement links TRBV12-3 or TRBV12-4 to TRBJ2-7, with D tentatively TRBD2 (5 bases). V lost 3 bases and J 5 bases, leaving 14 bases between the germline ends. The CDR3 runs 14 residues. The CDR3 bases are TGTGCCAGCAGTTTGGAACTCCCGGGGAACGAGCAGTACTTC. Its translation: CASSLELPGNEQYF.

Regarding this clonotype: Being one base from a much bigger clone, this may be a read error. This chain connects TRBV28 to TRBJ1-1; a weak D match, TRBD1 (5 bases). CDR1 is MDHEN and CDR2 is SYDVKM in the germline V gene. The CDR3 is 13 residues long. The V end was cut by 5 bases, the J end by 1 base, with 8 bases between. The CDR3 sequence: CASSVGQNTEAFF. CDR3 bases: TGTGCCAGCAGTGTTGGACAGAACACTGAAGCTTTCTTT.

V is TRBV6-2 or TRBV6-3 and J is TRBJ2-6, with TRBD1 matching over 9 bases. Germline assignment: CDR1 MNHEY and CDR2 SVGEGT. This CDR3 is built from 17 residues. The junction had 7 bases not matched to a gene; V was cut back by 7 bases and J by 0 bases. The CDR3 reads CASTRQGVRSGANVLTF. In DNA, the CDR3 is TGTGCCAGCACCCGACAGGGGGTTCGCTCTGGGGCCAACGTCCTGACTTTC.

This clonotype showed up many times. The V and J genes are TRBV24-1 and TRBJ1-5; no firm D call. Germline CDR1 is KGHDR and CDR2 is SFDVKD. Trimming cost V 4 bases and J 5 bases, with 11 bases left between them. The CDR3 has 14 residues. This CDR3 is CATSDGEGYQPQHF. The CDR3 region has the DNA TGTGCCACCAGTGACGGGGAGGGCTATCAGCCCCAGCATTTT.

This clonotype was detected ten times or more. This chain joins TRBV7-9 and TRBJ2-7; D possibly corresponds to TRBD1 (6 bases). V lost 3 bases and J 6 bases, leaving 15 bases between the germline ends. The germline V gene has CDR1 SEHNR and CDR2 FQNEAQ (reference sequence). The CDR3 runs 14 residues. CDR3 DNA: TGTGCCAGCAGCTTGGGCCCAGGGGTTGGCGAGCAGTACTTC. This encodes CASSLGPGVGEQYF.

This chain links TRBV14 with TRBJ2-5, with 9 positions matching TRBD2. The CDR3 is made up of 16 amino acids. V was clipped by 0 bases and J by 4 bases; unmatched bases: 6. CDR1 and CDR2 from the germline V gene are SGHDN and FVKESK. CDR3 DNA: TGTGCCAGCAGCCAAGATATCGGCGGGAGGGGAGAGACCCAGTACTTC. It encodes CASSQDIGGRGETQYF.

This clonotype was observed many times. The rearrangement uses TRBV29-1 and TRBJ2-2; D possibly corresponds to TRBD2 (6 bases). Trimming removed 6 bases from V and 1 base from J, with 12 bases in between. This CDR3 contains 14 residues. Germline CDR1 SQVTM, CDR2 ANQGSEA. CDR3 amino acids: CSVHTGGNTGELFF. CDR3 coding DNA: TGCAGCGTGCATACCGGGGGGAACACCGGGGAGCTGTTTTTT.

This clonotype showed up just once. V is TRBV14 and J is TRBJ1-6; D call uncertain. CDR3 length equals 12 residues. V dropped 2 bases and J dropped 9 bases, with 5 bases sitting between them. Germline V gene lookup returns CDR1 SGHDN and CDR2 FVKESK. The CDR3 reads CASSQRASPLHF. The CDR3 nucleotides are TGTGCCAGCAGCCAAAGGGCTTCACCCCTCCACTTT. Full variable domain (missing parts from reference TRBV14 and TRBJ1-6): EAGVTQFPSHSVIEKGQTVTLRCDPISGHDNLYWYRRVMGKEIKFLLHFVKESKQDESGMPNNRFLAERTGGTYSTLKVQPAELEDSGVYFCASSQRASPLHFGNGTRLTVT.

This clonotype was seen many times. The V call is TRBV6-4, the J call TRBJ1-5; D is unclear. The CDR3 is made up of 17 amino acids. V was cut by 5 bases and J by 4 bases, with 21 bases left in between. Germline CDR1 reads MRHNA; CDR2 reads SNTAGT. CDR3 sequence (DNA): TGTGCCAGCAGTCTCCACCCCCCGGGAGGGATAAATCAGCCCCAGCATTTT. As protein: CASSLHPPGGINQPQHF.

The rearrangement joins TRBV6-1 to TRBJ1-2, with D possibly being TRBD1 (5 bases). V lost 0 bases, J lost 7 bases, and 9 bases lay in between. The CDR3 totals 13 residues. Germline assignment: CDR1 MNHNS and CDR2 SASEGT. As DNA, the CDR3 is TGTGCCAGCAGTGAAGCAGGCACAGGTGGCTACACCTTC. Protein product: CASSEAGTGGYTF.

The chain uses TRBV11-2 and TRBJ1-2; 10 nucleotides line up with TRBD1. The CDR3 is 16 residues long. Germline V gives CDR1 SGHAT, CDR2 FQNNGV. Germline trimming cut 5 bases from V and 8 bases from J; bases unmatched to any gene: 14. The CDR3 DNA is TGTGCCAGCAGCCCGGGACAGGGGTTCCGCGGGGGAGGCTACACCTTC. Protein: CASSPGQGFRGGGYTF.

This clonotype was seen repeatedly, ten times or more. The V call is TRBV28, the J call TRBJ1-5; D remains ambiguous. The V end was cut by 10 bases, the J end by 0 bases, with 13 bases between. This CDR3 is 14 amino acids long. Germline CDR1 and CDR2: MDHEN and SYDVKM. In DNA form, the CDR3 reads TGTGCCACCAAGGCTGGGTATAGCAATCAGCCCCAGCATTTT. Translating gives CATKAGYSNQPQHF. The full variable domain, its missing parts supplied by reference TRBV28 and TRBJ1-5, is DVKVTQSSRYLVKRTGEKVFLECVQDMDHENMFWYRQDPGLGLRLIYFSYDVKMKEKGDIPEGYSVSREKKERFSLILESASTNQTSMYLCATKAGYSNQPQHFGDGTRLSIL.

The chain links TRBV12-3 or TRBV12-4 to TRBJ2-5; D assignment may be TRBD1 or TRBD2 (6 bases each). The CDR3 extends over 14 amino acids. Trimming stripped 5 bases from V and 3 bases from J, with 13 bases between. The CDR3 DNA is TGTGCCAGCAGTGCCGGGGGCGGCGAAGAGACCCAGTACTTC. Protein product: CASSAGGGEETQYF.